This entry features one T cell receptor (beta chain) sequence. The entry originates in a study of blood T cell repertoires in COVID-19. Study background: From the United States, Italy and Spain came samples of acute and convalescent COVID-19. Sources were T cells, B-cell-depleted T cells, or PBMCs; the material itself was cDNA or gDNA.

In the source study's methods: How many nucleated cells were present was estimated from reference gene primer amplification. Using immunoSEQ multiplex PCR, the repertoire was profiled, and TCRdb retains in-frame clones only, with some absent. V and J calls and clone size follow that table, whereas D and trimming were derived from the DNA. The sample holds about 21,000 clones, 83% seen once. This receptor was identified in a human donor in a cohort sampled during active COVID-19. The sequencing sample was made of peripheral blood.

The CDR3 nucleotides read TGTGCCAGCAGCTCCCGTGCTCAAGGGGCCCAAAATGAAGCTTTCTTT. Its protein is CASSSRAQGAQNEAFF. The V call is TRBV7-9, the J call TRBJ1-1; D may be TRBD1 (5 bases). Per the germline V gene, CDR1 is SEHNR and CDR2 is FQNEAQ (reference sequence). Trimming left V 4 bases short and J 7 bases short, with 22 bases between. The CDR3 is made up of 16 amino acids.